The text below deals with one T cell receptor (beta chain). Under the authors' procedure: Amplification with reference gene primers provided the estimates of nucleated cell counts. Assay used: immunoSEQ multiplex PCR; TCRdb lists only in-frame clones, some missing. V, J and clone size derive from that table, while D and trimming were established from the DNA sequence. The sample holds about 270,000 clones; 85% to 90% are singletons and the top ten take about an eighth. The sample is drawn from a study of blood T cell repertoires in COVID-19. Study at large: Nucleic acid was either cDNA or gDNA, and it came from T cells, B-cell-depleted T cells, or PBMCs.

Trimming removed 5 bases from V and 5 bases from J; junction bases left unmatched: 17. CDR1 MNHNY and CDR2 SVGAGI come from the germline V gene (reference sequence). This CDR3 spans 19 amino acids. The chain links TRBV6-6 to TRBJ2-5, with 13 bases aligning to TRBD2. Sequencing was carried out using peripheral blood. This TCR was recovered from a human donor in a cohort sampled during active COVID-19. This CDR3 is CASSLRPGLAGPRGETQYF. CDR3 nucleotides: TGTGCCAGCAGTCTTCGACCGGGACTAGCGGGACCCCGCGGGGAGACCCAGTACTTC.